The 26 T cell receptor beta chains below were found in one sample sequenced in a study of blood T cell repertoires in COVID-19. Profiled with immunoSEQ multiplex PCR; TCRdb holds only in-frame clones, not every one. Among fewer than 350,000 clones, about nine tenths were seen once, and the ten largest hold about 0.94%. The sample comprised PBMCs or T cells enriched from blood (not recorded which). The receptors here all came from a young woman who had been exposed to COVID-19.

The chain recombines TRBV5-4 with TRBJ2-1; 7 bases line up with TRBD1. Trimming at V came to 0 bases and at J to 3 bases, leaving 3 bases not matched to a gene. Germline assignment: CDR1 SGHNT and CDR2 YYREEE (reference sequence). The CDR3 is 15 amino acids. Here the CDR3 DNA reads TGTGCCAGCAGCTTGGAGTCAGGGGGCTACAATGAGCAGTTCTTC. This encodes CASSLESGGYNEQFF.

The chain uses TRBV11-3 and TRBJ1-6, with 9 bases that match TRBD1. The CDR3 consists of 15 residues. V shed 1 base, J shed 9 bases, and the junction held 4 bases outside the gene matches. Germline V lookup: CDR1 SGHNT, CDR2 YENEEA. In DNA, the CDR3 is TGTGCCAGCAGCTTAGTGGGACAGGGCGGTTCACCCCTCCACTTT. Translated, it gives CASSLVGQGGSPLHF.

The CDR3 DNA follows: TGTGCCAGCAGCCAAGTCGGCTATGGCTACACCTTC. It codes for CASSQVGYGYTF. The chain combines TRBV6-5 with TRBJ1-2, with D unclear. This CDR3 has 12 residues. V dropped 6 bases and J dropped 4 bases, with 9 bases sitting between them. CDR1 is MNHEY, CDR2 SVGAGI, per germline.

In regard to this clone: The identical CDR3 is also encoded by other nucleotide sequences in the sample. The chain's CDR3 is CASSLAGRDYEQYF. The CDR3 bases are TGCGCCAGCAGCTTGGCGGGCAGGGACTACGAGCAGTACTTC. This chain joins TRBV5-1 and TRBJ2-7, with a possible D match to TRBD1 (5 bases). The germline V gene has CDR1 SGHRS and CDR2 YFSETQ. V was trimmed by 0 bases and J by 3 bases, leaving 10 bases between them. The CDR3 consists of 14 residues.

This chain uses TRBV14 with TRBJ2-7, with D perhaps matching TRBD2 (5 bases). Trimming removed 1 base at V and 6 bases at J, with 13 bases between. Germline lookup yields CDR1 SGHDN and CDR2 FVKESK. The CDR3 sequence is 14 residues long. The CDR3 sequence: CASSQVRLAGEQYF. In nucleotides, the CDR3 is TGTGCCAGCAGCCAAGTGCGGCTAGCCGGCGAGCAGTACTTC.

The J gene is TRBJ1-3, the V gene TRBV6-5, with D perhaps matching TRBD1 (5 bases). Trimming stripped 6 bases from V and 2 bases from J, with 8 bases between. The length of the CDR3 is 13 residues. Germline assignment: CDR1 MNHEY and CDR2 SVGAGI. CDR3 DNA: TGTGCCAGCAGGAGACAGACTGGAAACACCATATATTTT. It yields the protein CASRRQTGNTIYF.

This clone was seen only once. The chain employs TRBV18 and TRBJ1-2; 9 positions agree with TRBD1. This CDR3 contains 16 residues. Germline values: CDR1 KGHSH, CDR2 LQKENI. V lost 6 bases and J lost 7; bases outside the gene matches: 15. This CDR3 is CASSLGQGVGQGGYTF. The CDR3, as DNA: TGTGCCAGCTCCCTGGGACAGGGAGTAGGGCAGGGTGGCTACACCTTC.

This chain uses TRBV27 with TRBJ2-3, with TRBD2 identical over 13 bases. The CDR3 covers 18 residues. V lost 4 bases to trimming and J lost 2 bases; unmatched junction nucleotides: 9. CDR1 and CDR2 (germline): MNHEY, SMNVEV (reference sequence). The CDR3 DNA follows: TGTGCCAGCAGTTCGACCCACGGACTAGCGGGAGTCACAGATACGCAGTATTTT. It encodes CASSSTHGLAGVTDTQYF.

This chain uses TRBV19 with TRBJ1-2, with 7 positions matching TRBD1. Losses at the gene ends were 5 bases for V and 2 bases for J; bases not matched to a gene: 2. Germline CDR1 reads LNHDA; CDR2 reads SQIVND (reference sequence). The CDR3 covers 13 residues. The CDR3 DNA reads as TGTGCCAGTAGTGACAGGGTAAACTATGGCTACACCTTC. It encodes CASSDRVNYGYTF.

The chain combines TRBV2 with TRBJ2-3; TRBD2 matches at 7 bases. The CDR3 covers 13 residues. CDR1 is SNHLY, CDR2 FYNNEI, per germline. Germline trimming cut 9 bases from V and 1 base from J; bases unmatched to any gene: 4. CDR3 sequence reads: CARGGRGTDTQYF. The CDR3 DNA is TGTGCCAGGGGAGGGAGAGGCACAGATACGCAGTATTTT.

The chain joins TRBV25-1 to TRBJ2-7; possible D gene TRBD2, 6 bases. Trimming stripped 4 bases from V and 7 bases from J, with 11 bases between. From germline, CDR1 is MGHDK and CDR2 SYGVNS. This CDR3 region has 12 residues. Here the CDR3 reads CASSVIGGEQYF. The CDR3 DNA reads TGTGCCAGCAGTGTAATTGGGGGGGAGCAGTACTTC.

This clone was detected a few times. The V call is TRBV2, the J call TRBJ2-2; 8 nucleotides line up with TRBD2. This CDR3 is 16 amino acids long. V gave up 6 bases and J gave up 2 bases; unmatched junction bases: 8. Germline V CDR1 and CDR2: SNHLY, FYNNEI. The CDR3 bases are TGTGCCAGCAGCCGGACTAGCTTTCTTAACACCGGGGAGCTGTTTTTT. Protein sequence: CASSRTSFLNTGELFF.

The CDR3 protein is CASSSGDSGNTIYF. The CDR3 region has the DNA TGTGCCAGCAGCTCAGGGGACAGCGGAAACACCATATATTTT. The chain has TRBV7-8 and TRBJ1-3, with 7 bases that match TRBD1. V lost 4 bases to trimming and J lost 4 bases; unmatched junction nucleotides: 4. The germline gives CDR1 SGHVS, CDR2 FQNEAQ. The CDR3 has 14 amino acids.

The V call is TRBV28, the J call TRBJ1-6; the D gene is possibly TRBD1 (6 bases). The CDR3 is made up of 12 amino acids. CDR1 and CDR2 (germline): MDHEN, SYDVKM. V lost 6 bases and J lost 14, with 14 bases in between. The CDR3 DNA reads TGTGCCAGCAGCTACTCACAGGGAACCCTCCACTTT. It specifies CASSYSQGTLHF.

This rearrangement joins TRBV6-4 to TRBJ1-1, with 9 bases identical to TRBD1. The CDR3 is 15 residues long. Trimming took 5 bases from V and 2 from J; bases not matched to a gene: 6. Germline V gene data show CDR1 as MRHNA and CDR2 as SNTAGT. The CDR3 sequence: CASSSGTGINTEAFF. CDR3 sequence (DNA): TGTGCCAGCAGTTCCGGGACAGGGATCAACACTGAAGCTTTCTTT.

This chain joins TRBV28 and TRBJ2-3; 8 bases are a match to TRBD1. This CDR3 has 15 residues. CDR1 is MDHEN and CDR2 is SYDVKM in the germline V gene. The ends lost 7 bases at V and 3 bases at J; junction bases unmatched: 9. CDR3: CASTNGQGATDTQYF. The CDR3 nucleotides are TGTGCCAGCACCAATGGGCAGGGGGCTACAGATACGCAGTATTTT.

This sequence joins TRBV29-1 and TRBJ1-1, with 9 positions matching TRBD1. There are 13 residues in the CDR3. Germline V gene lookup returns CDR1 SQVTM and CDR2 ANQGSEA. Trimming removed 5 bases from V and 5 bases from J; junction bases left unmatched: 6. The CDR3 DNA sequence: TGCAGCGTTACCGGGACAGGGTGGACTGAAGCTTTCTTT. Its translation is CSVTGTGWTEAFF.

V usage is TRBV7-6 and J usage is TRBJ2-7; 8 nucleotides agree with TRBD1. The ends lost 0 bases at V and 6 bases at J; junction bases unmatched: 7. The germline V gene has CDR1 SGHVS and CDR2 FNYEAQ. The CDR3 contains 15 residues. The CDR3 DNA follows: TGTGCCAGCAGCTTAGCACCCGGGACAGGAACCGAGCAGTACTTC. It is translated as CASSLAPGTGTEQYF.

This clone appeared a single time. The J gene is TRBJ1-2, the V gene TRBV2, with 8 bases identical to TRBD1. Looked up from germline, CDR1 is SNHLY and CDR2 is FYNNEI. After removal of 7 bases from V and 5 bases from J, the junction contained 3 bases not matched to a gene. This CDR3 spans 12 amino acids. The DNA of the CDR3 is TGTGCCAGCAAGGGACAGGTGTATGGCTACACCTTC. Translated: CASKGQVYGYTF. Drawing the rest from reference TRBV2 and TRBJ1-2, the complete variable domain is EPEVTQTPSHQVTQMGQEVILRCVPISNHLYFYWYRQILGQKVEFLVSFYNNEISEKSEIFDDQFSVERPDGSNFTLKIRSTKLEDSAMYFCASKGQVYGYTFGSGTRLTVV.

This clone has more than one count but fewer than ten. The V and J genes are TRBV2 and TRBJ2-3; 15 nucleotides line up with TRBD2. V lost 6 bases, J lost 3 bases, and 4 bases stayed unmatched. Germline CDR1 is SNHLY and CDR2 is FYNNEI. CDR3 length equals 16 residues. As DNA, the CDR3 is TGTGCCAGCAGCGCCGGACTAGCGGGAGGGACAGATACGCAGTATTTT. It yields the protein CASSAGLAGGTDTQYF.

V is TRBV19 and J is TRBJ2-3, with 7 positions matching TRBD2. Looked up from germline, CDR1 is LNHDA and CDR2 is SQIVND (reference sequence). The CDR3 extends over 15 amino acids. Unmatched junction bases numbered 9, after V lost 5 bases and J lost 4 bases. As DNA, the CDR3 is TGTGCCAGTAGTCCCAGACTAGCTCAATCAGATACGCAGTATTTT. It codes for CASSPRLAQSDTQYF.

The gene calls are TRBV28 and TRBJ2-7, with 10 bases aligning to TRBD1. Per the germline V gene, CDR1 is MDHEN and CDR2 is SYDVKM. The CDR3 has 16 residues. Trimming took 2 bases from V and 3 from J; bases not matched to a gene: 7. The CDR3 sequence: CASSLNLGQGNYEQYF. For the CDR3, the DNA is TGTGCCAGCAGTTTAAATCTGGGACAGGGGAACTACGAGCAGTACTTC.

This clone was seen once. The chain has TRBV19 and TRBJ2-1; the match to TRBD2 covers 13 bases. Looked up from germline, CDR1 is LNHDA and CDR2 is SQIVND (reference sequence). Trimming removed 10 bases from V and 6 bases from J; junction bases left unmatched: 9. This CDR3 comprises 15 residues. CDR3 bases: TGTGCCACCTCACTGAGGACTAGCGGGAGCAATGAGCAGTTCTTC. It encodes CATSLRTSGSNEQFF. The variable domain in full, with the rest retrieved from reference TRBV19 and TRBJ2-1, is DGGITQSPKYLFRKEGQNVTLSCEQNLNHDAMYWYRQDPGQGLRLIYYSQIVNDFQKGDIAEGYSVSREKKESFPLTVTSAQKNPTAFYLCATSLRTSGSNEQFFGPGTRLTVL.

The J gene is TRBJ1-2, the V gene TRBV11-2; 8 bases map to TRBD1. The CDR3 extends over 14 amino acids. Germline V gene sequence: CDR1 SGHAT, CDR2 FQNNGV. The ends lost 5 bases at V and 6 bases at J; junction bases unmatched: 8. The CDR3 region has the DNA TGTGCCAGCAGCCCTCGGACAGGGAGTGATGGCTACACCTTC. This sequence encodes CASSPRTGSDGYTF.

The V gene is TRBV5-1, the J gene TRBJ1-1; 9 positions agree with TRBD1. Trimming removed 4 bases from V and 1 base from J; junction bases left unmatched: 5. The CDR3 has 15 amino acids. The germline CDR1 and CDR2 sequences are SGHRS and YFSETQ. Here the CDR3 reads CASSVQGASNTEAFF. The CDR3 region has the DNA TGCGCCAGCAGCGTACAGGGGGCTTCGAACACTGAAGCTTTCTTT.

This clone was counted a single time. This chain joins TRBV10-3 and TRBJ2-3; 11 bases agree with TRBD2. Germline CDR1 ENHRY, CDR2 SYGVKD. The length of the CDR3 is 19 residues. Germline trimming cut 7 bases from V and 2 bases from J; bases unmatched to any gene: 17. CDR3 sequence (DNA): TGTGCCATCAAAGAGGAAAGGACTAGCGGGCCAGGGAACACAGATACGCAGTATTTT. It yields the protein CAIKEERTSGPGNTDTQYF.